What follows is one T cell receptor beta chain and its context. The data stem from a study of shared clonotypes between healthy human individuals. TCRdb's copy holds only in-frame clones and misses some; the assay was immunoSEQ multiplex PCR. Seen here are some 980,000 clones, about 80% observed once, and the top ten hold over 1.3%. The sequenced sample consisted of memory CD4+ T cells sorted from blood. This sample's subset: CD45RA-negative fraction. The clonotype was recovered from a man younger than 35 in good health.

The CDR3 reads CASSFGTSGSSYNEQFF. The CDR3, as DNA: TGTGCCAGCAGCTTTGGGACTAGCGGGAGCTCCTACAATGAGCAGTTCTTC. V usage is TRBV5-4 and J usage is TRBJ2-1; 14 bases fit TRBD2. Germline-derived CDR1 and CDR2 are SGHNT and YYREEE (reference sequence). The J segment lost 0 bases and the V segment lost 2 bases, leaving 1 base of the junction unmatched. The length of the CDR3 is 17 residues. Variable domain in full (rest from reference TRBV5-4 and TRBJ2-1): ETGVTQSPTHLIKTRGQQVTLRCSSQSGHNTVSWYQQALGQGPQFIFQYYREEENGRGNFPPRFSGLQFPNYSSELNVNALELDDSALYLCASSFGTSGSSYNEQFFGPGTRLTVL.